This T cell receptor beta chain was retrieved from a study of shared clonotypes between healthy human individuals. Only in-frame clones appear in the TCRdb table, and some are missing; sequencing was by immunoSEQ multiplex PCR. The data show approximately 2.4 million clones, around 95% seen once. The J segment lost 6 bases and the V segment lost 7 bases, leaving 5 bases of the junction unmatched. The CDR3 sequence is 11 residues long. The germline CDR1 and CDR2 sequences are DFQATT and SNEGSKA (reference sequence). This clone appeared once. Sequenced: naive CD4+ T cells sorted from blood. Described subset: CD45RA+ positively selected. The rearrangement uses TRBV20-1 and TRBJ1-1, with 7 positions matching TRBD1. The receptor was derived from a man younger than 30 in good health. In DNA form, the CDR3 reads TGCAGTGGCCAGGGGGGAGCTGAAGCTTTCTTT. It is translated as CSGQGGAEAFF.